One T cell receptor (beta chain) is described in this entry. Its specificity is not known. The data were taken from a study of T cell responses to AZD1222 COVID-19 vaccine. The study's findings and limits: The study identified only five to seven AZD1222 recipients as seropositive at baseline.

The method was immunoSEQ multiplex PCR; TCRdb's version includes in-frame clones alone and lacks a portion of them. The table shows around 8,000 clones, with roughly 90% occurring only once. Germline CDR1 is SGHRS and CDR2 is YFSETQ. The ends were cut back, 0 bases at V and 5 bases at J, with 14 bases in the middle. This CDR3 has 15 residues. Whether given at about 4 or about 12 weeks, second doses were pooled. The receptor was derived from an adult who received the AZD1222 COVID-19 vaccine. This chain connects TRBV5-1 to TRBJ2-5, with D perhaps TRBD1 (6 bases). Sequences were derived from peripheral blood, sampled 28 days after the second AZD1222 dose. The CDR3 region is CASSLVGRGLETQYF. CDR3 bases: TGCGCCAGCAGCTTGGTGGGCAGGGGCTTGGAGACCCAGTACTTC.